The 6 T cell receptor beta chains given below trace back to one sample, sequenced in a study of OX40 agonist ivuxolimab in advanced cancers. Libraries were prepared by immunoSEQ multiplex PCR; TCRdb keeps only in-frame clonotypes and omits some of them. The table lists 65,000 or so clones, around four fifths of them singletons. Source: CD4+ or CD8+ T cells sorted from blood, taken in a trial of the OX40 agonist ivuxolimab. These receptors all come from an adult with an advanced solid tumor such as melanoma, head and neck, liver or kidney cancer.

CDR3 in amino acids: CASRGAGLYNEQFF. Here the CDR3 DNA reads TGTGCCAGCAGAGGGGCAGGGCTCTACAATGAGCAGTTCTTC. The gene calls are TRBV7-9 and TRBJ2-1; maybe TRBD1 (5 bases). The CDR3 totals 14 residues. Trimming cost V 6 bases and J 3 bases, with 12 bases left between them. Germline CDR1 reads SEHNR; CDR2 reads FQNEAQ (reference sequence).

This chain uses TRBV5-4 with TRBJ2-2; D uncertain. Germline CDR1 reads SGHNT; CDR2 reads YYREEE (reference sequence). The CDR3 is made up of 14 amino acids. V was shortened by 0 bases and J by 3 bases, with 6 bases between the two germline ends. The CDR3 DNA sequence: TGTGCCAGCAGCTTGGAAAAGGACACCGGGGAGCTGTTTTTT. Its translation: CASSLEKDTGELFF.

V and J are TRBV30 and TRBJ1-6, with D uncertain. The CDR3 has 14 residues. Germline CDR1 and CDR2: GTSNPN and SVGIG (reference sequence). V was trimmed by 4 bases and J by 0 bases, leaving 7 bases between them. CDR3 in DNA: TGTGCCTGGATGGAGGGCTCCTATAATTCACCCCTCCACTTT. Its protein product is CAWMEGSYNSPLHF.

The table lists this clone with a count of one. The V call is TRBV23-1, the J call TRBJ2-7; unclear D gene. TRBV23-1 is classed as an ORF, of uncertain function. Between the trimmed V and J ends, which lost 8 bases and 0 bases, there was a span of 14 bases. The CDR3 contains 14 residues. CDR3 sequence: CASPPPSGSYEQYF. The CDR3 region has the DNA TGCGCCAGCCCCCCCCCTTCTGGCTCCTACGAGCAGTACTTC.

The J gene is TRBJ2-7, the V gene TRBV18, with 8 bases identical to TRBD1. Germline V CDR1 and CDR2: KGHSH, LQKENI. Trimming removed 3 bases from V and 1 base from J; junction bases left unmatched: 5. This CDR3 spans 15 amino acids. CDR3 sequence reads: CASSPKTGESYEQYF. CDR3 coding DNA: TGTGCCAGCTCACCCAAGACAGGGGAGTCCTACGAGCAGTACTTC.

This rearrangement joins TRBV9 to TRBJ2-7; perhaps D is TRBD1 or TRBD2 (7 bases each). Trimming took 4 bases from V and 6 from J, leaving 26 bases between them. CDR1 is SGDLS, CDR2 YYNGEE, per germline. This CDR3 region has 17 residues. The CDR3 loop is CASSPGRGGGVKSEQYF. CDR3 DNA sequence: TGTGCCAGCAGCCCGGGACGGGGAGGGGGCGTTAAGAGCGAGCAGTACTTC.